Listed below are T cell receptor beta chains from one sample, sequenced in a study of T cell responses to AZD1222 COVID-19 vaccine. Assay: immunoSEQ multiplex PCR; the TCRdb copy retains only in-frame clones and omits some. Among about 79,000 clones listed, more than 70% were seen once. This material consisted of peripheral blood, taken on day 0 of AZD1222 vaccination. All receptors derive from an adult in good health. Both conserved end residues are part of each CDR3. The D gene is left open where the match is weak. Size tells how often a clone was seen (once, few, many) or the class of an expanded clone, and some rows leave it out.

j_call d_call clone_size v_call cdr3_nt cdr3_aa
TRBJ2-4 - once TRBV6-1 TGTGCCAGCAGTGAAAGGGGAGACAGCCAAGTAGCCAAAAACATTCAGTACTTC CASSERGDSQVAKNIQYF
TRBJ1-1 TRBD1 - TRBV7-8 TGTGCCAGCAGCCTATACAGGGGGCGTTTAAACACTGAAGCTTTCTTT CASSLYRGRLNTEAFF
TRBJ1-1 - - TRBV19 TGTGCCAGTAGTATATCTCCGGGGCAGTGGGCTTTCTTT CASSISPGQWAFF
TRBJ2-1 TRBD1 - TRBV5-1 TGCGCCAGCAGCAAGGGACAGTACAATGAGCAGTTCTTC CASSKGQYNEQFF
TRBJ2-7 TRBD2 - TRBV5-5 TGTGCCAGCAGCTTGCTGACTAGCGGGAGTTCTCTGAGATACGAGCAGTACTTC CASSLLTSGSSLRYEQYF
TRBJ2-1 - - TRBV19 TGTGCCAGTAGTACCACTCGGGCCCGGAGCTCCTACAATGAGCAGTTCTTC CASSTTRARSSYNEQFF
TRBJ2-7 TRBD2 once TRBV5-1 TGCGCCAGCAGCTTACTAGCGGGAGTTTACGAGCAGTACTTC CASSLLAGVYEQYF
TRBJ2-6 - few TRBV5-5 TGTGCCAGCAGCTTGTGGGGCACCGCCATCGGGGCCAACGTCCTGACTTTC CASSLWGTAIGANVLTF
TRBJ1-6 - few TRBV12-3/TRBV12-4 TGTGCCAGCAGTCTCGATAATTCACCCCTCCACTTT CASSLDNSPLHF
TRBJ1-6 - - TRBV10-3 TGTGCCATCAGTGAGTCCTGGCCGGGGGGTGTTGGTGATTCACCCCTCCACTTT CAISESWPGGVGDSPLHF
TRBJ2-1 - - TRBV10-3 TGTGCCATCAACAGGGGGGAGGGCTCCTACAATGAGCAGTTCTTC CAINRGEGSYNEQFF
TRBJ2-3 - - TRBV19 TGTGCCAGTAGTCAGGGTGGGGCAGATACGCAGTATTTT CASSQGGADTQYF
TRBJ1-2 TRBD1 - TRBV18 TGTGCCAGCTCACCAAGGACAGGGGGCGCGGCCATATTGGGCTACACCTTC CASSPRTGGAAILGYTF
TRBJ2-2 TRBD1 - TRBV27 TGTGCCAGCAGTTCCACCCACAGGGGTCTGAACACCGGGGAGCTGTTTTTT CASSSTHRGLNTGELFF
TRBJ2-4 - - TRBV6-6 TGTGCCAGCAGTTACCGACAGACTCTAGCCAAAAACATTCAGTACTTC CASSYRQTLAKNIQYF
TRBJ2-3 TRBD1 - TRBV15 TGTGCCACCAGCAGAGGGGGGACAGGCACAGATACGCAGTATTTT CATSRGGTGTDTQYF
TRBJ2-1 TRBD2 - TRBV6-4 TGTGCCAGCAGTGACTCTCGACTAGCGGGCACCTACAATGAGCAGTTCTTC CASSDSRLAGTYNEQFF
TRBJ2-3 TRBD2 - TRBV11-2 TGTGCCAGCAGCCTTTATCGGACTAGCGGGACTAGCACAGATACGCAGTATTTT CASSLYRTSGTSTDTQYF
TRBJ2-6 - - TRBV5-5 TGTGCCAGCAGCCCATCCTCTGGGGCCAACGTCCTGACTTTC CASSPSSGANVLTF